This TCR beta chain emerged from a study of long-term antiretroviral therapy in people with HIV. Study conclusions and caveats: Older ART regimens were possibly in use when the blood was collected between about 2003 and 2017. Whichever time point was examined, clones expanded before ART dominated the repertoire.

The V and J ends lost 2 bases and 7 bases respectively, with 14 bases between them. CDR3 length: 14 amino acids. Germline V gene sequence: CDR1 LNHDA, CDR2 SQIVND (reference sequence). Turning to this clone: The target antigen is unknown.

About 1-10 million cryopreserved PBMC were held in samples before DNA extraction. Assay version v3.0 of immunoSEQ was used, and it was run at survey level. The assay was immunoSEQ multiplex PCR, and TCRdb's table has in-frame clones only and misses some. The table lists around 20,000 clones, 80% to 90% of them singletons. V and J are TRBV19 and TRBJ1-2; D perhaps matches TRBD1 (6 bases). The sequence was collected from a woman aged 18-29 years with HIV. The sequences come from unsorted PBMCs, collected 0.6 years after starting antiretroviral therapy. Written as DNA, the CDR3 is TGTGCCAGTAGTATAAATAGGGACACCTCTGGCTACACCTTC. Encoded protein: CASSINRDTSGYTF. Using reference TRBV19 and TRBJ1-2 for the parts outside the CDR3, the full variable domain is DGGITQSPKYLFRKEGQNVTLSCEQNLNHDAMYWYRQDPGQGLRLIYYSQIVNDFQKGDIAEGYSVSREKKESFPLTVTSAQKNPTAFYLCASSINRDTSGYTFGSGTRLTVV.